A selection of T cell receptor beta chains follows, all from one sample in a study of cytomegalovirus exposure and HLA in healthy donors. Measured with immunoSEQ multiplex PCR; TCRdb has only the in-frame clones, and not every one. The table includes about 140,000 clones, 80% detected once. The sample consisted of PBMCs. Receptors were obtained from a woman between 40 and 50 years old in good health and CMV-seronegative. CDR3s leave out the opening cysteine and the closing phenylalanine or tryptophan. Some rows have no size entry. The others give once, few or many, or a class for an expanded clone.

cdr3_aa v_call clone_size j_call
ASRPDRGAHYEQY TRBV6-5 - TRBJ2-7
ASSLTSGFALTYEQY TRBV7-9 - TRBJ2-7
ASSQERTGTSTYEQY TRBV4-1 - TRBJ2-7
ASSNKYGTGTTPIYEQY TRBV11-3 - TRBJ2-7
ASSYPDRALTEAF TRBV6-6 - TRBJ1-1
ASSLVGTRSYEQY TRBV5-5 - TRBJ2-7
ASSATGTGGTQPQH TRBV2 - TRBJ1-5
ASSSGVAKNIQY TRBV11-2 - TRBJ2-4
ASSFPGGETQY TRBV5-4 once TRBJ2-5
SARTGNTIY TRBV20-1 once TRBJ1-3
ASSQVTSGSLTEQF TRBV4-3 - TRBJ2-1
ASSSRTSGSREQF TRBV7-2 - TRBJ2-1
ASRRFGGSGELF TRBV14 - TRBJ2-2
ASSTPRGKKIEAF TRBV27 - TRBJ1-1
ASNRQGGNTEAF TRBV2 - TRBJ1-1
SSSLMGGMSTEAF TRBV7-9 - TRBJ1-1
ASSEVRGITEAF TRBV6-1 - TRBJ1-1
ASSFRASGIQY TRBV27 - TRBJ2-4
ASSHRAGVATEAF TRBV9 - TRBJ1-1
ASSYVTGGTDTQY TRBV6-5 - TRBJ2-3
ASSPLGAGGLGQY TRBV5-1 once TRBJ2-7
ASSEGTSGRGNNEQF TRBV5-1 - TRBJ2-1
ASSEVPATGTEAF TRBV28 - TRBJ1-1